This passage covers 2 T cell receptor beta chains from one sample sequenced in a study of cytomegalovirus exposure and HLA in healthy donors. Amplification used 60 Vbeta primers and 13 Jbeta primers. The table came from immunoSEQ multiplex PCR; TCRdb's copy has only in-frame clones and leaves some out. The profile shows some 150,000 clones, roughly 60% of them singletons. Sequenced sample: PBMCs. All receptors come from a woman between 35 and 50 years old in good health and CMV-seronegative.

This clone was counted between two and nine times. V usage is TRBV27 and J usage is TRBJ2-3; 11 bases are shared with TRBD2. Germline V gene lookup returns CDR1 MNHEY and CDR2 SMNVEV (reference sequence). With 0 bases clipped from V and 4 bases from J, the junction kept 3 bases outside the gene matches. This CDR3 spans 16 amino acids. The DNA for the CDR3 is TGTGCCAGCAGTTTATCGAAACTAGCGGGGGCAGATACGCAGTATTTT. It yields the protein CASSLSKLAGADTQYF.

This rearrangement joins TRBV5-6 to TRBJ2-3, with TRBD1 identical over 7 bases. J was trimmed by 1 base and V by 0 bases; bases with no gene match: 2. CDR1 is SGHDT and CDR2 is YYEEEE in the germline V gene. CDR3 length: 15 residues. CDR3 loop: CASSLDRGGTDTQYF. CDR3 sequence (DNA): TGTGCCAGCAGCTTGGACAGGGGAGGCACAGATACGCAGTATTTT.